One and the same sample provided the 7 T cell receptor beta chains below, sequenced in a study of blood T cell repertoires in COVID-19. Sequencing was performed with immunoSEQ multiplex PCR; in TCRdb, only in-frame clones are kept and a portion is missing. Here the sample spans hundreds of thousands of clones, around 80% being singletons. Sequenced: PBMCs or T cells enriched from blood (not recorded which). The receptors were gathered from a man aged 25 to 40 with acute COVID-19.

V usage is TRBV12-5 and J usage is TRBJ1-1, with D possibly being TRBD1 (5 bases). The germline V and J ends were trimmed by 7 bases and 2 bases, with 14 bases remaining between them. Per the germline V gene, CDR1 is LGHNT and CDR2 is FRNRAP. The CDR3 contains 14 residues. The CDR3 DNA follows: TGTGCTAGTGACGACGGGGGGTCAAACACTGAAGCTTTCTTT. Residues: CASDDGGSNTEAFF.

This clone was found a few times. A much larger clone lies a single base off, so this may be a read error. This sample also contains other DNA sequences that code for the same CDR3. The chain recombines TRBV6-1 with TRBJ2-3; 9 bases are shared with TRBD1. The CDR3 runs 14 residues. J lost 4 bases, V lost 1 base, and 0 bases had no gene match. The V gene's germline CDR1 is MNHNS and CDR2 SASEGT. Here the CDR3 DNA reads TGTGCCAGCAGTGAAGGACAGGGGGCAGATACGCAGTATTTT. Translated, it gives CASSEGQGADTQYF.

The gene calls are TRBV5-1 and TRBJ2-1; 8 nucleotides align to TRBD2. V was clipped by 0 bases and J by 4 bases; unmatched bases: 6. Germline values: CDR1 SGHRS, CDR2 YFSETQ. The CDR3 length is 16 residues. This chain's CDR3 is CASSLEAASGYNEQFF. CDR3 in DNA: TGCGCCAGCAGCTTGGAAGCTGCTAGCGGGTACAATGAGCAGTTCTTC.

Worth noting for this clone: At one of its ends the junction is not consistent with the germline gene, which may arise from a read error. CDR3 residues: CASSLAALFSGNEQFF. DNA of the CDR3: TGTGCCAGCAGCTTGGCCGCGTTGTTCAGCGGGAATGAGCAGTTCTTC. The chain recombines TRBV5-1 with TRBJ2-1; possibly TRBD2 for D (6 bases). CDR3 size: 16 residues. Germline lookup yields CDR1 SGHRS and CDR2 YFSETQ.

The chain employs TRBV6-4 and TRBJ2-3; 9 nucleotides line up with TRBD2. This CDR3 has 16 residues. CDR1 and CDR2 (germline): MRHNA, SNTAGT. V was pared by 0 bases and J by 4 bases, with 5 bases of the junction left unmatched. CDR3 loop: CASSDSRGGAPDTQYF. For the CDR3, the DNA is TGTGCCAGCAGTGACTCGCGCGGGGGGGCCCCAGATACGCAGTATTTT.

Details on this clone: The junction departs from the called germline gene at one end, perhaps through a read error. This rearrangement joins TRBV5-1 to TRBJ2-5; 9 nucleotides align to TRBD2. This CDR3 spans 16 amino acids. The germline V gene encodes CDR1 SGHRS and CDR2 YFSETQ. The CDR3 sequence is CASARTSASSPETQYF. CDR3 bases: TGTGCCAGTGCGCGGACTAGCGCGTCGAGTCCGGAGACCCAGTACTTC. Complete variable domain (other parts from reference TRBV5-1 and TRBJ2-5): KAGVTQTPRYLIKTRGQQVTLSCSPISGHRSVSWYQQTPGQGLQFLFEYFSETQRNKGNFPGRFSGRQFSNSRSEMNVSTLELGDSALYLCASARTSASSPETQYFGPGTRLLVL.

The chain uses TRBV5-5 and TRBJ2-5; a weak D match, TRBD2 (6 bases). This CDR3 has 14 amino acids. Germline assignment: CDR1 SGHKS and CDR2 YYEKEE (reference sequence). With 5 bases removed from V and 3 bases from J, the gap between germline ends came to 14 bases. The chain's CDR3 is CASSRATGEETQYF. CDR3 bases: TGTGCCAGCAGTCGGGCAACGGGGGAAGAGACCCAGTACTTC.